Listed here are 28 T cell receptor beta chains from one sample, sequenced in a study of blood T cell repertoires in COVID-19. Data came from immunoSEQ multiplex PCR; TCRdb stores just in-frame clones and leaves some out. The sample yields 75,000 to 95,000 clones, more than 75% seen once. Sequenced input: peripheral blood. The receptors shown here come from a human donor in a cohort sampled during active COVID-19.

This clone has a single count. The chain recombines TRBV7-9 with TRBJ2-2; D possibly corresponds to TRBD2 (5 bases). The CDR3 length is 17 residues. The V gene lost 1 base and the J gene lost 0 bases, with 12 bases spanning the gap. CDR1 is SEHNR, CDR2 FQNEAQ, per germline (reference sequence). In DNA form, the CDR3 reads TGTGCCAGCAGCTTAGTACCCAGCGGAGCGAACACCGGGGAGCTGTTTTTT. This gives the protein CASSLVPSGANTGELFF. The full variable domain, rest sourced from reference TRBV7-9 and TRBJ2-2, is DTGVSQNPRHKITKRGQNVTFRCDPISEHNRLYWYRQTLGQGPEFLTYFQNEAQLEKSRLLSDRFSAERPKGSFSTLEIQRTEQGDSAMYLCASSLVPSGANTGELFFGEGSRLTVL.

The chain uses TRBV5-8 and TRBJ2-5; 14 nucleotides line up with TRBD2. V dropped 4 bases and J dropped 4; count of bases not matched to a gene: 6. CDR1 is SGHTS and CDR2 is YDEGEE in the germline V gene. The CDR3 sequence is 16 residues long. CDR3 sequence reads: CASSVGTSGSRETQYF. The CDR3 DNA follows: TGTGCCAGCAGCGTAGGGACTAGCGGGAGTAGAGAGACCCAGTACTTC.

The rearrangement links TRBV18 to TRBJ1-1; tentatively, D is TRBD1 (5 bases). CDR3 length: 13 residues. Trimming removed 2 bases at V and 5 bases at J, with 9 bases between. Germline CDR1 is KGHSH and CDR2 is LQKENI. In DNA form, the CDR3 reads TGTGCCAGCTCACCAAGGACATCTACTGAAGCTTTCTTT. Protein sequence: CASSPRTSTEAFF.

The chain is built from TRBV9 and TRBJ1-2; 11 positions agree with TRBD1. The CDR3 extends over 16 amino acids. Trimming cost V 4 bases and J 8 bases; bases outside gene matches: 13. The germline gives CDR1 SGDLS, CDR2 YYNGEE. The CDR3 DNA reads as TGTGCCAGCAGCCGTGGACCGGGACAGGGGGTGGAGGGCTACACCTTC. Residues: CASSRGPGQGVEGYTF. The whole variable domain, remainder taken from reference TRBV9 and TRBJ1-2, is DSGVTQTPKHLITATGQRVTLRCSPRSGDLSVYWYQQSLDQGLQFLIQYYNGEERAKGNILERFSAQQFPDLHSELNLSSLELGDSALYFCASSRGPGQGVEGYTFGSGTRLTVV.

This sequence joins TRBV5-6 and TRBJ1-4; 9 bases align to TRBD1. V was pared by 3 bases and J by 8 bases, with 5 bases of the junction left unmatched. Germline V gene sequence: CDR1 SGHDT, CDR2 YYEEEE. The CDR3 totals 14 residues. The CDR3 sequence is CASSYGTGLEKLFF. The CDR3 DNA follows: TGTGCCAGCAGCTACGGGACAGGGCTGGAAAAACTGTTTTTT.

The chain employs TRBV6-5 and TRBJ1-5; the D gene is possibly TRBD1 (6 bases). The CDR3 consists of 14 residues. V lost 4 bases, J lost 3 bases, and 10 bases lay in between. Germline CDR1 reads MNHEY; CDR2 reads SVGAGI. Here the CDR3 reads CASSSQGLNQPQHF. CDR3 DNA: TGTGCCAGCAGTTCACAGGGCCTCAATCAGCCCCAGCATTTT.

The rearrangement uses TRBV1 and TRBJ2-1; the table's D call, TRBD2, has no DNA check behind it. TRBV1 is described as a pseudogene. The CDR3 consists of 13 residues. CDR3 coding DNA: TGCACCAGCAGGCAACGACGGGGCAATGAGCAGTTCTTC. This encodes CTSRQRRGNEQFF.

This clone was seen only once. The chain recombines TRBV6-8 with TRBJ2-1; D gene uncertain. The CDR3 has 11 amino acids. V was trimmed by 9 bases and J by 5 bases, leaving 8 bases between them. The germline V gene has CDR1 MNHGY and CDR2 SAAAGT. The CDR3 DNA follows: TGTGCCAGTTGTGAGGACAATGAGCAGTTCTTC. Translated: CASCEDNEQFF.

J is TRBJ1-6 and V is TRBV28, with D unclear. CDR1 and CDR2 from the germline V gene are MDHEN and SYDVKM. This CDR3 has 12 amino acids. V lost 8 bases, J lost 5 bases, and 7 bases lay in between. CDR3 amino acids: CASGHNNSPLHF. The CDR3 nucleotides read TGTGCCAGCGGGCACAATAATTCACCCCTCCACTTT.

This clone was seen only once. The chain has TRBV5-4 and TRBJ2-1, with 7 positions matching TRBD2. Germline V gene sequence: CDR1 SGHNT, CDR2 YYREEE (reference sequence). After removal of 6 bases from V and 7 bases from J, the junction contained 16 bases not matched to a gene. This CDR3 comprises 16 residues. CDR3 nucleotides: TGTGCCAGCACCCGTGAGGGAGGGCCTCTGAGGAATGAGCAGTTCTTC. It is translated as CASTREGGPLRNEQFF.

The CDR3 here is CASTPPGRGGTEAFF. The CDR3, as DNA: TGTGCCTCTACCCCACCCGGGAGGGGAGGCACTGAAGCTTTCTTT. J is TRBJ1-1 and V is TRBV30, with a weak D call TRBD1 (5 bases). CDR3 length: 15 residues. Germline CDR1 GTSNPN, CDR2 SVGIG (reference sequence). Between the trimmed V and J ends, which lost 7 bases and 4 bases, there was a span of 22 bases.

The chain carries TRBV3-1 (or the pseudogene TRBV3-2) and TRBJ2-1; weak D call: TRBD2 (6 bases). Germline V gene sequence: CDR1 LGHDT, CDR2 YNNKEL (reference sequence). Trimming cost V 4 bases and J 0 bases, with 10 bases left between them. The CDR3 totals 15 residues. The CDR3 DNA reads TGTGCCAGCAGCCTTCTAGCGAGCTCCTACAATGAGCAGTTCTTC. Its protein is CASSLLASSYNEQFF.

The rearrangement links TRBV5-6 to TRBJ1-1; D ambiguous. This CDR3 spans 13 amino acids. CDR1 and CDR2 (germline): SGHDT, YYEEEE. V lost 3 bases to trimming and J lost 6 bases, with 12 bases between them. The CDR3 nucleotides read TGTGCCAGCAGCTCCGGCCGCGGGGCTGAAGCTTTCTTT. This gives the protein CASSSGRGAEAFF.

J is TRBJ2-7 and V is TRBV6-5, with 9 bases matching TRBD2. The CDR3 contains 14 residues. Germline V gene data show CDR1 as MNHEY and CDR2 as SVGAGI. V lost 6 bases, J lost 3 bases, and 6 bases stayed unmatched. Here the CDR3 reads CASRRSSGNYEQYF. Written as DNA, the CDR3 is TGTGCCAGCAGGAGGTCTAGCGGGAACTACGAGCAGTACTTC.

The rearrangement uses TRBV27 and TRBJ1-1; the D is unclear. The CDR3 consists of 14 residues. From germline, CDR1 is MNHEY and CDR2 SMNVEV (reference sequence). The V end lost 3 bases, the J end lost 0 bases, and 8 bases lay between the germline ends. CDR3 amino acids: CASSLRALNTEAFF. CDR3 nucleotide sequence: TGTGCCAGCAGTTTGAGGGCATTGAACACTGAAGCTTTCTTT.

The chain recombines TRBV6-5 with TRBJ2-7; 12 bases align to TRBD1. After removal of 0 bases from V and 7 bases from J, the junction contained 4 bases not matched to a gene. The CDR3 loop spans 15 amino acids. CDR1 is MNHEY and CDR2 is SVGAGI in the germline V gene. The DNA of the CDR3 is TGTGCCAGCAGTTACTCCGGGACAGGGGGCTTTGAGCAGTACTTC. Translating gives CASSYSGTGGFEQYF.

The chain couples TRBV28 to TRBJ1-4, with D maybe TRBD1 (5 bases). Germline V gene lookup returns CDR1 MDHEN and CDR2 SYDVKM. V shed 2 bases and J shed 6 bases, with 7 bases lying between them. This CDR3 comprises 13 residues. DNA for the CDR3: TGTGCCAGCAGTTTAGGGGCCGATGAAAAACTGTTTTTT. Protein product: CASSLGADEKLFF.

The rearrangement joins TRBV11-2 to TRBJ1-1, with D perhaps matching TRBD1 (5 bases). The CDR3 spans 13 residues. The germline V and J ends were trimmed by 1 base and 7 bases, with 10 bases remaining between them. Germline V gene data show CDR1 as SGHAT and CDR2 as FQNNGV. The CDR3 nucleotides are TGTGCCAGCAGCTTAGTCCAGCAGGGTGAAGCTTTCTTT. It is translated as CASSLVQQGEAFF.

V gene TRBV5-1 combines with J gene TRBJ2-7; 7 bases line up with TRBD1. The J segment lost 5 bases and the V segment lost 7 bases, leaving 12 bases of the junction unmatched. The CDR3 length is 14 residues. CDR1 and CDR2 (germline): SGHRS, YFSETQ. Written as DNA, the CDR3 is TGCGCCAGCTCGGAAGGGGGCTCCACGGACGAGCAGTACTTC. Protein sequence: CASSEGGSTDEQYF.

The rearrangement uses TRBV28 and TRBJ1-1, with TRBD1 identical over 7 bases. V shed 4 bases and J 4 bases; nucleotides not matched to a gene: 15. CDR1 and CDR2 from the germline V gene are MDHEN and SYDVKM. The CDR3 loop spans 17 amino acids. The CDR3 nucleotides are TGTGCCAGCAGTTCCCAGACCTCGAGACAGGGTAGCACTGAAGCTTTCTTT. Translating gives CASSSQTSRQGSTEAFF. Complete variable domain (other parts from reference TRBV28 and TRBJ1-1): DVKVTQSSRYLVKRTGEKVFLECVQDMDHENMFWYRQDPGLGLRLIYFSYDVKMKEKGDIPEGYSVSREKKERFSLILESASTNQTSMYLCASSSQTSRQGSTEAFFGQGTRLTVV.

The chain is built from TRBV28 and TRBJ2-2, with unresolved D. This CDR3 contains 15 residues. Per germline, CDR1 MDHEN and CDR2 SYDVKM. Trimming removed 5 bases from V and 0 bases from J, with 10 bases in between. The CDR3 reads CASSVTATNTGELFF. CDR3 sequence (DNA): TGTGCCAGCAGTGTGACTGCTACGAACACCGGGGAGCTGTTTTTT.

V is TRBV6-5 and J is TRBJ2-3; the match to TRBD1 covers 7 bases. Germline V gene sequence: CDR1 MNHEY, CDR2 SVGAGI. CDR3 length: 16 amino acids. The J segment lost 5 bases and the V segment lost 0 bases, leaving 8 bases of the junction unmatched. The chain's CDR3 is CASSYSSGQGVDTQYF. Here the CDR3 DNA reads TGTGCCAGCAGTTACTCGAGCGGCCAGGGGGTAGATACGCAGTATTTT.

This clone was recorded once. The gene calls are TRBV27 and TRBJ2-3, with 8 nucleotides matching TRBD1. The trim removed 4 bases at V and 2 bases at J, leaving 11 bases unmatched. The CDR3 runs 17 residues. The germline V gene has CDR1 MNHEY and CDR2 SMNVEV (reference sequence). The CDR3 DNA sequence: TGTGCCAGCAGTTACTTCCCGGGACAGGCGGACACAGATACGCAGTATTTT. Translating it yields CASSYFPGQADTDTQYF.

This clone was recorded only once. The chain recombines TRBV2 with TRBJ2-5; perhaps TRBD2 as D (5 bases). The germline CDR1 and CDR2 sequences are SNHLY and FYNNEI. The CDR3 is made up of 13 amino acids. Between the trimmed V and J ends, which lost 8 bases and 1 base, there was a span of 11 bases. The CDR3 sequence is CASARGLQETQYF. The DNA for the CDR3 is TGTGCCAGCGCCCGCGGGCTCCAAGAGACCCAGTACTTC.

CDR3 protein: CAIHEARGTGNTIYF. For the CDR3, the DNA is TGTGCCATACACGAAGCCAGGGGTACTGGAAACACCATATATTTT. V and J are TRBV6-6 and TRBJ1-3, with D possibly TRBD1 on 6 matching bases. The CDR3 sequence is 15 residues long. Germline CDR1 MNHNY, CDR2 SVGAGI (reference sequence). Trimming left V 10 bases short and J 2 bases short, with 18 bases between.

The gene calls are TRBV6-5 and TRBJ2-3; TRBD2 aligns across 11 bases. The CDR3 runs 15 residues. V was clipped by 6 bases and J by 4 bases; unmatched bases: 6. Germline CDR1 MNHEY, CDR2 SVGAGI. The CDR3 coding sequence is TGTGCCAGCAGACTAGCGGGAGTTGACCCAGATACGCAGTATTTT. This translates into CASRLAGVDPDTQYF.

V and J are TRBV27 and TRBJ2-1, with D tentatively TRBD2 (5 bases). Germline V gene sequence: CDR1 MNHEY, CDR2 SMNVEV (reference sequence). The CDR3 covers 14 residues. The V and J ends lost 7 bases and 3 bases respectively, with 13 bases between them. Here the CDR3 DNA reads TGTGCCAGCACCTTAAGCGGCCACTACAATGAGCAGTTCTTC. This codes for CASTLSGHYNEQFF.

The rearrangement joins TRBV5-1 to TRBJ2-5; D is unresolved. V was clipped by 4 bases and J by 5 bases, with 9 bases between them. The CDR3 has 12 residues. Per germline, CDR1 SGHRS and CDR2 YFSETQ. The CDR3 DNA sequence: TGCGCCAGCAGCCACCCTCGGGAGACCCAGTACTTC. It codes for CASSHPRETQYF.